This TCR beta chain is from a study of HIV-infected patients and healthy controls. Overall study findings and caveats: The seeming recovery of the Gini index after therapy in HIV-infected patients vanished in size-matched data.

Follow-up blood was drawn about 14 weeks, roughly three months, after antiretroviral therapy began. The repertoire came from unfractionated whole blood and reflected all unsorted peripheral T cells. RNA came from approximately 2.6 ml of peripheral blood. cDNA was made from about 500 ng RNA using alpha and beta constant primers. Using multiplexing indices, alpha and beta chain libraries were generated apart by chain-specific third strand synthesis. The cDNA received a 5' RACE adapter containing a random hexamer plus an SP2 sequencing primer site. Each CDR3 protein gets one entry after TCRdb re-called the 5' RACE reads with MiXCR. Of about 7,900 distinct CDR3 sequences in the sample, more than 7.5% were seen once. This clonotype was counted at least ten times. Its antigen is still unknown. Sequences were derived from blood, sampled during antiretroviral therapy. The sequence was collected from an adult with HIV infection.

In DNA form, the CDR3 reads TGTGCCAGCAGCTTGTCGGACTCAACCAAAAACATTCAGTACTTC. Protein: CASSLSDSTKNIQYF. The chain recombines TRBV7-8 with TRBJ2-4; possible D gene TRBD2, 5 bases. This CDR3 is built from 15 residues. CDR1 is SGHVS and CDR2 is FQNEAQ in the germline V gene. The V and J ends lost 3 bases and 2 bases respectively, with 11 bases between them.